The 20 T cell receptor beta chains below come from one sample, sequenced in a study of blood T cell repertoires in COVID-19. Data came from immunoSEQ multiplex PCR; TCRdb stores just in-frame clones and leaves some out. Among nearly 110,000 clones listed, approximately 90% were seen once. Material: peripheral blood. These receptors came from a woman between 25 and 40 years old with acute or convalescent COVID-19.

The chain combines TRBV5-1 with TRBJ2-2; tentatively, D is TRBD2 (6 bases). Trimming left V 2 bases short and J 8 bases short, with 10 bases between. Germline CDR1 SGHRS, CDR2 YFSETQ. The CDR3 runs to 13 residues. The CDR3 DNA reads as TGCGCCAGCAGCTTAGCGGGTGTGGGGGAGCTGTTTTTT. Amino acid sequence: CASSLAGVGELFF.

In its sample, this clone was seen a few times. The rearrangement uses TRBV11-3 and TRBJ2-7, with D maybe TRBD1 (6 bases). Trimming pared 5 bases from V and 5 bases from J, leaving 22 bases between. Germline V gene sequence: CDR1 SGHNT, CDR2 YENEEA. This CDR3 has 16 amino acids. The CDR3 reads CASSQSWGPRMDEQYF. The CDR3 DNA reads TGTGCCAGCAGCCAAAGCTGGGGGCCCAGGATGGACGAGCAGTACTTC. Using reference TRBV11-3 and TRBJ2-7 for the parts outside the CDR3, the full variable domain is EAGVVQSPRYKIIEKKQPVAFWCNPISGHNTLYWYLQNLGQGPELLIRYENEEAVDDSQLPKDRFSAERLKGVDSTLKIQPAELGDSAVYLCASSQSWGPRMDEQYFGPGTRLTVT.

J is TRBJ2-7 and V is TRBV27; no clear D. The CDR3 totals 13 residues. Germline V CDR1 and CDR2: MNHEY, SMNVEV (reference sequence). With 3 bases removed from V and 1 base from J, the gap between germline ends came to 7 bases. In DNA form, the CDR3 reads TGTGCCAGCAGTTTCAGTACATCCTACGAGCAGTACTTC. Translated: CASSFSTSYEQYF.

The J gene is TRBJ2-5, the V gene TRBV28, with 8 bases identical to TRBD1. The CDR3 length is 16 residues. The trim removed 3 bases at V and 4 bases at J, leaving 10 bases unmatched. CDR1 MDHEN and CDR2 SYDVKM come from the germline V gene. The CDR3 loop is CASSLGRGLFGETQYF. DNA of the CDR3: TGTGCCAGCAGTTTGGGCAGGGGGCTGTTCGGAGAGACCCAGTACTTC.

The V call is TRBV5-5, the J call TRBJ2-4; 8 bases match TRBD2. This CDR3 spans 15 amino acids. The germline gives CDR1 SGHKS, CDR2 YYEKEE (reference sequence). V shed 0 bases, J shed 9 bases, and the junction held 8 bases outside the gene matches. CDR3 DNA: TGTGCCAGCAGCTTGGCGAGTCATGCGGGGGGCATTCAGTACTTC. Protein: CASSLASHAGGIQYF.

The rearrangement links TRBV5-6 to TRBJ1-2; 9 bases map to TRBD1. Germline V gene sequence: CDR1 SGHDT, CDR2 YYEEEE. The CDR3 is made up of 14 amino acids. Trimming at V came to 3 bases and at J to 8 bases, leaving 8 bases not matched to a gene. This CDR3 reads CASSSRDRADGYTF. The CDR3 nucleotides read TGTGCCAGCAGCTCGCGGGACAGGGCCGACGGCTACACCTTC. Based on the CDR3 plus reference TRBV5-6 and TRBJ1-2, the full variable domain is DAGVTQSPTHLIKTRGQQVTLRCSPKSGHDTVSWYQQALGQGPQFIFQYYEEEERQRGNFPDRFSGHQFPNYSSELNVNALLLGDSALYLCASSSRDRADGYTFGSGTRLTVV.

The gene calls are TRBV29-1 and TRBJ2-1, with TRBD1 as a possible D gene (5 bases). Germline lookup yields CDR1 SQVTM and CDR2 ANQGSEA. There are 13 residues in the CDR3. Trimming took off 7 bases at V and 6 bases at J, with 16 bases between the two ends. The CDR3 DNA reads as TGCAGCGCCTCACCAGGGCCGCTCAATGAGCAGTTCTTC. Protein sequence: CSASPGPLNEQFF.

This clone has a single count. Other DNA sequences in this specimen translate into the identical CDR3. The chain has TRBV19 and TRBJ1-5; D remains unclear. Germline V gene data show CDR1 as LNHDA and CDR2 as SQIVND (reference sequence). Trimming pared 5 bases from V and 6 bases from J, leaving 5 bases between. The CDR3 sequence is 11 residues long. CDR3 protein: CASSSGQPQHF. The CDR3 DNA sequence: TGTGCCAGTAGTTCGGGTCAGCCCCAGCATTTT. Full variable domain (rest looked up from reference TRBV19 and TRBJ1-5): DGGITQSPKYLFRKEGQNVTLSCEQNLNHDAMYWYRQDPGQGLRLIYYSQIVNDFQKGDIAEGYSVSREKKESFPLTVTSAQKNPTAFYLCASSSGQPQHFGDGTRLSIL.

There are a few counts of this clone. This chain connects TRBV24-1 to TRBJ1-2; 8 nucleotides match TRBD1. The CDR3 loop spans 13 amino acids. V dropped 10 bases and J dropped 0; count of bases not matched to a gene: 3. Germline V gives CDR1 KGHDR, CDR2 SFDVKD. The CDR3 DNA follows: TGTGCCACGGGGGACAGGACTAACTATGGCTACACCTTC. This gives the protein CATGDRTNYGYTF.

This clone was observed a few times. This chain connects TRBV7-2 to TRBJ2-7; TRBD1 agrees at 7 bases. Germline-derived CDR1 and CDR2 are SGHTA and FQGNSA. The V and J ends lost 3 bases and 3 bases, in that order; junction bases with no gene match: 8. CDR3 length: 15 residues. The DNA of the CDR3 is TGTGCCAGCAGCTTGGGTACAGGGGATATCTACGAGCAGTACTTC. Its translation: CASSLGTGDIYEQYF.

The chain recombines TRBV11-2 with TRBJ1-1; 8 bases are a match to TRBD1. The CDR3 loop spans 14 amino acids. Germline values: CDR1 SGHAT, CDR2 FQNNGV. V lost 1 base, J lost 4 bases, and 2 bases stayed unmatched. CDR3 DNA sequence: TGTGCCAGCAGCTTAGTGGACAGGGCCACTGAAGCTTTCTTT. Translated, it gives CASSLVDRATEAFF.

V is TRBV9 and J is TRBJ2-2; 8 bases are a match to TRBD2. J was trimmed by 5 bases and V by 2 bases; bases with no gene match: 5. Germline V gene lookup returns CDR1 SGDLS and CDR2 YYNGEE. This CDR3 region has 15 residues. CDR3 protein: CASSVGTSRTGELFF. In nucleotides, the CDR3 is TGTGCCAGCAGCGTCGGGACTAGTAGAACCGGGGAGCTGTTTTTT.

This chain uses TRBV18 with TRBJ2-5; a weak D match, TRBD1 (5 bases). Germline V gene sequence: CDR1 KGHSH, CDR2 LQKENI. The CDR3 loop spans 13 amino acids. V was trimmed by 3 bases and J by 1 base, leaving 6 bases between them. In DNA form, the CDR3 reads TGTGCCAGCTCACCTGACAGCCAAGAGACCCAGTACTTC. As protein: CASSPDSQETQYF.

The chain carries TRBV19 and TRBJ1-5; 7 bases agree with TRBD1. CDR1 is LNHDA and CDR2 is SQIVND in the germline V gene (reference sequence). The CDR3 loop spans 13 amino acids. CDR3 amino acids: CATTGQANQPQHF. For the CDR3, the DNA is TGTGCTACTACCGGACAGGCAAATCAGCCCCAGCATTTT.

This clone has only one observation. The V gene is TRBV5-1, the J gene TRBJ1-3; D is unclear. Trimming left V 0 bases short and J 1 base short, with 5 bases between. CDR1 SGHRS and CDR2 YFSETQ come from the germline V gene. The CDR3 totals 14 residues. The CDR3 spells CASSLDGSGNTIYF. The DNA of the CDR3 is TGCGCCAGCAGCTTGGACGGGTCTGGAAACACCATATATTTT. Drawing the rest from reference TRBV5-1 and TRBJ1-3, the complete variable domain is KAGVTQTPRYLIKTRGQQVTLSCSPISGHRSVSWYQQTPGQGLQFLFEYFSETQRNKGNFPGRFSGRQFSNSRSEMNVSTLELGDSALYLCASSLDGSGNTIYFGEGSWLTVV.

This clone appeared a single time. This rearrangement joins TRBV14 to TRBJ2-3, with 9 bases lining up with TRBD1. This CDR3 spans 18 amino acids. The ends lost 5 bases at V and 4 bases at J; junction bases unmatched: 16. CDR1 and CDR2 (germline): SGHDN, FVKESK. CDR3 in amino acids: CASSKSGQGRIRADTQYF. The CDR3 nucleotides read TGTGCCAGCAGCAAATCGGGACAGGGTAGGATTCGTGCAGATACGCAGTATTTT.

This clone has just one count. V usage is TRBV2 and J usage is TRBJ1-1, with TRBD1 identical over 7 bases. This CDR3 is 15 amino acids long. CDR1 is SNHLY and CDR2 is FYNNEI in the germline V gene. Germline trimming cut 8 bases from V and 6 bases from J; bases unmatched to any gene: 15. The CDR3 coding sequence is TGTGCCAGCCGGAAGTCCTCGACAGGGATCTCTGAAGCTTTCTTT. Residues: CASRKSSTGISEAFF.

The chain combines TRBV4-2 with TRBJ2-7, with 7 bases lining up with TRBD2. CDR1 is LGHNA and CDR2 is YNFKEQ in the germline V gene. There are 16 residues in the CDR3. Unmatched junction bases numbered 10, after V lost 3 bases and J lost 2 bases. Here the CDR3 reads CASSHGQRGKTYEQYF. CDR3 sequence (DNA): TGTGCCAGCAGCCACGGCCAGCGGGGAAAGACCTACGAGCAGTACTTC.

This clone is a singleton in its sample. The chain employs TRBV6-2 or TRBV6-3 and TRBJ1-1; D may be TRBD1 (5 bases). CDR1 is MNHEY and CDR2 is SVGEGT in the germline V gene. Trimming took off 5 bases at V and 6 bases at J, with 22 bases between the two ends. CDR3 length: 16 residues. The CDR3: CASSDGFADIRAEAFF. The CDR3 nucleotides read TGTGCCAGCAGTGACGGCTTCGCGGACATCCGCGCTGAAGCTTTCTTT.

The V call is TRBV7-2, the J call TRBJ2-7, with D perhaps matching TRBD2 (6 bases). This CDR3 is built from 17 residues. V lost 1 base and J lost 6, with 22 bases in between. CDR1 is SGHTA, CDR2 FQGNSA, per germline. CDR3 bases: TGTGCCAGCAGCTTAGACCCAGGAGCCTATTCGGAGGGCGAGCAGTACTTC. Amino acid sequence: CASSLDPGAYSEGEQYF. The complete variable domain, with remaining parts taken from reference TRBV7-2 and TRBJ2-7, reads GAGVSQSPSNKVTEKGKDVELRCDPISGHTALYWYRQSLGQGLEFLIYFQGNSAPDKSGLPSDRFSAERTGGSVSTLTIQRTQQEDSAVYLCASSLDPGAYSEGEQYFGPGTRLTVT.